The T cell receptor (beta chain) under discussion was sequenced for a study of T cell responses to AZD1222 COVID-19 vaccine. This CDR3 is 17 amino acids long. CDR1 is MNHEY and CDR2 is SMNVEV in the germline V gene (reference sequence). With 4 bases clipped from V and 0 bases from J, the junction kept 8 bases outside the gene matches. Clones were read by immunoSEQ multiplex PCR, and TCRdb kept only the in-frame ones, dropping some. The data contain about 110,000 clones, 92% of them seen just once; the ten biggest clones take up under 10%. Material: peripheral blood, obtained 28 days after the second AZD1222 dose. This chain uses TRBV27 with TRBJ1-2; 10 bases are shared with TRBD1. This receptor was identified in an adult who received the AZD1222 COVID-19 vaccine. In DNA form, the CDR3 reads TGTGCCAGCAGTTATATCGGGGGGACAGGGGCTAACTATGGCTACACCTTC. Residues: CASSYIGGTGANYGYTF.